The clone carrying this T cell receptor beta chain was recorded a few times. Its target is unknown. The data derive from a study of blood T cells in healthy people across ages. Broader study findings: With age, beta diversity per million T cells declined roughly linearly, significantly by 30 to 50.

The CDR3 is 12 residues long. From germline, CDR1 is ENHRY and CDR2 SYGVKD. V lost 4 bases to trimming and J lost 3 bases, with 6 bases between them. Primers used in a second PCR of roughly 6 to 11 cycles were a sample-barcoded 5' primer and a J-beta primer mix. TCRdb redid the calling of the 5' RACE reads with MiXCR, one entry per CDR3 protein. There are roughly 570,000 distinct CDR3 sequences in the sample; approximately 30% occur only once, and about a fifth lies in the top ten. Sequenced: blood. The TCR comes from a woman in her 70s in good health. The chain uses TRBV10-3 and TRBJ1-2; tentative D call: TRBD1 (6 bases). The CDR3 DNA reads as TGTGCCATCAGTGCAGGGGACTATGGCTACACCTTC. Protein: CAISAGDYGYTF.